Sequencing of this T cell receptor beta chain was carried out in a study of OX40 agonist ivuxolimab in advanced cancers. This table comes from immunoSEQ multiplex PCR, and its TCRdb copy is limited to in-frame clones, with some not included. This sample has about 33,000 clones, with around 80% found just once. CDR1 and CDR2 (germline): KGHSH, LQKENI. The CDR3 length is 15 residues. J was trimmed by 8 bases and V by 4 bases; bases with no gene match: 7. This TCR came from an adult with an advanced solid tumor such as melanoma, head and neck, liver or kidney cancer. V gene TRBV18 combines with J gene TRBJ1-4, with 10 bases fitting TRBD1. Specimen: CD4+ or CD8+ T cells sorted from blood, collected in a trial of the OX40 agonist ivuxolimab. In nucleotides, the CDR3 is TGTGCCAGCTCACAAGGACAGGGGGGCCAGGAAAAACTGTTTTTT. This translates into CASSQGQGGQEKLFF.